The TCR beta chain under discussion was sequenced for a study of CD8 T cells in ankylosing spondylitis (TCRdb year 2017). Describing the broader study: T cell receptor beta repertoires were profiled in healthy donors and ankylosing spondylitis patients so that disease-linked TCR variants could be found. Peripheral blood was sampled, and synovial fluid was additionally collected from ankylosing spondylitis patients. The full study cohort was made up of 20 to 25 ankylosing spondylitis patients and 108 healthy donors.

This clonotype was recorded at least ten times. Its antigen is still unknown. Base quality data are lacking; no much larger clone is found one base away. Results and caveats for the whole study, not just this receptor: Some motif variants had previously been reported in the synovial fluid and blood of reactive arthritis patients, which suggests shared mechanisms of disease initiation. The disease-linked clones showed a CD8+ phenotype and occurred at relatively low frequencies in peripheral blood. A TCR beta motif of about eight highly homologous amino acid variants appeared characteristic of blood from ankylosing spondylitis patients. Significant enrichment of the disease-linked clones was reported in matched synovial fluid samples from ankylosing spondylitis patients.

Relative to germline, V is 0 bases shorter and J is 6 bases shorter, with 20 bases between their ends. Counted from cysteine to phenylalanine, this CDR3 has 17 amino acids. Just the 51-base CDR3 DNA is kept, in frame starting at base 1. CDR1 and CDR2 are read off the germline V gene as MGHRA and YSYEKL. Sequencing instrument: Illumina HiSeq 2500. TCR beta libraries were prepared by quantitative 5'-RACE with molecular barcodes. The published analysis was carried out like this. A new computational method, built on a probabilistic model of VDJ rearrangement, was used to identify disease-linked TCR variants. TCRdb reran the public reads through fastp at Q25 and MiXCR, keeping productive beta chains. Identical CDR3 proteins give one entry, which carries the most common genes and DNA. The V and J calls were determined by TCRdb, not by the authors. Present in this sample are fewer than 250,000 distinct CDR3 sequences, 20% to 30% of which were seen just once. The ten largest make up roughly 6.7% of the sample.

The TCR comes from a male donor with ankylosing spondylitis or in good health (not recorded which). Sequenced: blood, either unsorted or a sorted T cell fraction (not recorded which). The V and J genes are TRBV4-1 and TRBJ1-2, with the D gene too uncertain to name. CDR3 loop: CASSQDPGTPNPDGYTF. The bases read TGCGCCAGCAGCCAAGATCCGGGTACCCCAAATCCCGATGGCTACACCTTC.